The 21 T cell receptor beta chains listed next were all sequenced from one sample in a study of blood T cell repertoires in COVID-19. Clones were read by immunoSEQ multiplex PCR, and TCRdb kept only the in-frame ones, dropping some. The sample carries approximately 54,000 clones, roughly nine tenths recorded once. The source material was peripheral blood. These TCRs come from a man aged 50-59 years with acute or convalescent COVID-19.

The V and J genes are TRBV5-6 and TRBJ2-1, with 12 bases aligning to TRBD1. CDR1 is SGHDT, CDR2 YYEEEE, per germline. This CDR3 has 15 residues. V lost 4 bases, J lost 8 bases, and 7 bases stayed unmatched. CDR3 sequence reads: CASSPGQGAVYEQFF. For the CDR3, the DNA is TGTGCCAGCAGCCCGGGACAGGGGGCTGTGTATGAGCAGTTCTTC.

The chain has TRBV24-1 and TRBJ1-1; D unclear. The CDR3 loop spans 13 amino acids. V shed 4 bases and J shed 5 bases, with 10 bases lying between them. Germline V CDR1 and CDR2: KGHDR, SFDVKD. CDR3 residues: CATSEAGRTEAFF. The CDR3 nucleotides are TGTGCCACCAGTGAGGCAGGTCGGACTGAAGCTTTCTTT.

The CDR3 DNA follows: TGTGCCAGCAGCTTATCAGCGGGAGGATGGTACGAGCAGTACTTC. It specifies CASSLSAGGWYEQYF. The chain uses TRBV11-2 and TRBJ2-7, with 9 bases matching TRBD2. This CDR3 contains 15 residues. After removal of 2 bases from V and 4 bases from J, the junction contained 6 bases not matched to a gene. In germline, CDR1 is SGHAT, CDR2 FQNNGV.

The rearrangement uses TRBV5-1 and TRBJ2-1, with a tentative D call TRBD1 (6 bases). This CDR3 has 18 amino acids. Germline values: CDR1 SGHRS, CDR2 YFSETQ. V was pared by 0 bases and J by 0 bases, with 16 bases between. The CDR3 spells CASSLAFGRGVSYNEQFF. Written as DNA, the CDR3 is TGCGCCAGCAGCTTGGCTTTTGGCAGGGGAGTCTCCTACAATGAGCAGTTCTTC.

The chain links TRBV9 to TRBJ1-3; 8 bases match TRBD1. Germline V CDR1 and CDR2: SGDLS, YYNGEE. The junction had 7 bases not matched to a gene; V was cut back by 0 bases and J by 2 bases. CDR3 length: 17 amino acids. CDR3 sequence (DNA): TGTGCCAGCAGCGTAGTTGGACAGGGCGGTGCTGGAAACACCATATATTTT. Amino acid sequence: CASSVVGQGGAGNTIYF.

The chain recombines TRBV19 with TRBJ1-5; 9 bases agree with TRBD1. This CDR3 has 15 amino acids. The germline CDR1 and CDR2 sequences are LNHDA and SQIVND (reference sequence). J was trimmed by 2 bases and V by 8 bases; bases with no gene match: 7. Here the CDR3 reads CASDKGQGGNQPQHF. The CDR3 coding sequence is TGTGCCAGTGATAAGGGACAGGGCGGCAATCAGCCCCAGCATTTT.

This clone was recorded once. V gene TRBV5-4 combines with J gene TRBJ2-2; 7 bases align to TRBD1. In germline, CDR1 is SGHNT, CDR2 YYREEE (reference sequence). The CDR3 contains 15 residues. V shed 4 bases, J shed 6 bases, and the junction held 9 bases outside the gene matches. The CDR3, as DNA: TGTGCCAGCAGCGGTAGGGGGCGCAGTGCCGGGGAGCTGTTTTTT. This sequence encodes CASSGRGRSAGELFF.

This sequence joins TRBV28 and TRBJ1-4; TRBD1 agrees at 7 bases. V shed 3 bases, J shed 8 bases, and the junction held 6 bases outside the gene matches. The CDR3 has 14 amino acids. CDR1 is MDHEN, CDR2 SYDVKM, per germline. As DNA, the CDR3 is TGTGCCAGCAGTTTTCAGGGGGGCAGGGAAAAACTGTTTTTT. It yields the protein CASSFQGGREKLFF.

The count of this clone is one. The V and J genes are TRBV6-4 and TRBJ2-3; 8 bases are shared with TRBD2. The CDR3 loop spans 15 amino acids. The germline CDR1 and CDR2 sequences are MRHNA and SNTAGT. J gave up 6 bases and V 8 bases, and 13 bases lay outside the gene matches. The CDR3 nucleotides read TGTGCCAGCCGGTCTTCGGCGGGAGGTGCGGATACGCAGTATTTT. Translation gives CASRSSAGGADTQYF.

This clone was counted a single time. The chain links TRBV24-1 to TRBJ1-2; D call uncertain. Germline V gene data show CDR1 as KGHDR and CDR2 as SFDVKD. V lost 4 bases, J lost 2 bases, and 7 bases lay in between. The CDR3 spans 13 residues. Written as DNA, the CDR3 is TGTGCCACCAGTGACTACCGAAACTATGGCTACACCTTC. Protein: CATSDYRNYGYTF.

The genes are TRBV5-4 and TRBJ1-1; 11 bases are shared with TRBD1. Germline CDR1 and CDR2: SGHNT and YYREEE (reference sequence). The CDR3 sequence is 14 residues long. V lost 4 bases, J lost 3 bases, and 2 bases stayed unmatched. CDR3: CASSKDRGHTEAFF. The CDR3 nucleotides read TGTGCCAGCAGCAAGGACAGGGGGCACACTGAAGCTTTCTTT.

This clone was found once. The J gene is TRBJ2-7, the V gene TRBV19; 10 nucleotides align to TRBD2. CDR1 is LNHDA, CDR2 SQIVND, per germline (reference sequence). This CDR3 spans 17 amino acids. After removal of 5 bases from V and 2 bases from J, the junction contained 12 bases not matched to a gene. The CDR3 loop reads CASSGLAGESRTYEQYF. The CDR3 bases are TGTGCCAGTAGTGGGCTAGCGGGAGAATCACGTACCTACGAGCAGTACTTC.

This chain joins TRBV2 and TRBJ1-2; 9 bases match TRBD1. The CDR3 consists of 12 residues. Trimming cost V 10 bases and J 7 bases; bases outside gene matches: 7. Germline V gene data show CDR1 as SNHLY and CDR2 as FYNNEI. The CDR3 spells CATTGQGIGYTF. CDR3 coding DNA: TGTGCCACGACCGGACAGGGGATTGGCTACACCTTC.

The chain joins TRBV6-2 or TRBV6-3 to TRBJ2-7; D perhaps matches TRBD2 (5 bases). This CDR3 is 12 amino acids long. Germline V lookup: CDR1 MNHEY, CDR2 SVGEGT. The V gene lost 6 bases and the J gene lost 7 bases, with 13 bases spanning the gap. This chain's CDR3 is CASSRPPGEQYF. The CDR3 nucleotides are TGTGCCAGCAGCCGTCCCCCGGGAGAGCAGTACTTC.

Turning to this clone: Other DNA sequences in the same sample also yield this CDR3. V is TRBV7-9 and J is TRBJ1-1; D is ambiguous. This CDR3 has 13 residues. Deletions cut 1 base from V and 1 base from J, with 4 bases between. Germline assignment: CDR1 SEHNR and CDR2 FQNEAQ (reference sequence). CDR3 bases: TGTGCCAGCAGCTTAGGACAGAACACTGAAGCTTTCTTT. This codes for CASSLGQNTEAFF.

V gene TRBV19 combines with J gene TRBJ2-7; TRBD2 matches 9 bases. The trim removed 4 bases at V and 4 bases at J, leaving 2 bases unmatched. Germline V gene data show CDR1 as LNHDA and CDR2 as SQIVND (reference sequence). The CDR3 is 13 amino acids. Written as DNA, the CDR3 is TGTGCCAGTAGTAACCTAGCGGGGTACGAGCAGTACTTC. This encodes CASSNLAGYEQYF.

J is TRBJ2-3 and V is TRBV6-2 or TRBV6-3; D possibly corresponds to TRBD1 (6 bases). V was cut by 4 bases and J by 3 bases, with 14 bases left in between. The CDR3 consists of 15 residues. From germline, CDR1 is MNHEY and CDR2 SVGEGT. The DNA of the CDR3 is TGTGCCAGCAGTTCCACAGGGCACCAGACAGATACGCAGTATTTT. Translating gives CASSSTGHQTDTQYF.

The CDR3 spells CASSQDRTGGLGQPQHF. The CDR3 bases are TGCGCCAGCAGCCAAGATCGGACAGGGGGACTAGGACAGCCCCAGCATTTT. The chain carries TRBV4-3 and TRBJ1-5, with 10 bases fitting TRBD1. This CDR3 is built from 17 residues. Per germline, CDR1 LGHNA and CDR2 YSLEER. The V gene end was trimmed by 0 bases and the J gene end by 7 bases; junction bases not matched to a gene: 9.

Only a few counts were recorded for this clone. The DNA of the CDR3 is TGTGCCAGCAGCTTATGGCGGGGGTCGTACACCGGGGAGCTGTTTTTT. Translating gives CASSLWRGSYTGELFF. The chain joins TRBV5-6 to TRBJ2-2; 7 bases align to TRBD2. The CDR3 is 16 amino acids. The germline CDR1 and CDR2 sequences are SGHDT and YYEEEE. V was clipped by 2 bases and J by 3 bases; unmatched bases: 7.

The chain employs TRBV5-5 and TRBJ2-2; TRBD2 agrees at 13 bases. Looked up from germline, CDR1 is SGHKS and CDR2 is YYEKEE (reference sequence). The CDR3 contains 18 residues. The trim removed 1 base at V and 0 bases at J, leaving 3 bases unmatched. Here the CDR3 reads CASSLRTSGGANTGELFF. In DNA form, the CDR3 reads TGTGCCAGCAGCTTGCGGACTAGCGGGGGAGCGAACACCGGGGAGCTGTTTTTT.

The rearrangement joins TRBV10-3 to TRBJ2-4, with D possibly TRBD1 on 6 matching bases. CDR3 length: 17 amino acids. The V end was cut by 0 bases, the J end by 7 bases, with 19 bases between. The V gene's germline CDR1 is ENHRY and CDR2 SYGVKD. Here the CDR3 DNA reads TGTGCCATCAGTGAGTCGGATTCGGCTTCAAGGGGGAACATTCAGTACTTC. This codes for CAISESDSASRGNIQYF.